These 11 T cell receptor beta chains share one sample of origin, sequenced in a study of blood T cell repertoires in COVID-19. Sequencing was performed with immunoSEQ multiplex PCR; in TCRdb, only in-frame clones are kept and a portion is missing. Found here are 180,000 or so clones, more than 80% of them singletons; the top ten hold roughly 8%. Sequenced sample: peripheral blood. All receptors derive from an older woman with acute or convalescent COVID-19.

The genes are TRBV4-2 and TRBJ2-1; 7 nucleotides agree with TRBD2. The germline V gene has CDR1 LGHNA and CDR2 YNFKEQ. Germline trimming cut 0 bases from V and 14 bases from J; bases unmatched to any gene: 4. The CDR3 has 12 residues. CDR3 nucleotide sequence: TGTGCCAGCAGCCAAGATTGGCGGGAGAAGTTCTTC. Translating it yields CASSQDWREKFF.

In this sample, this clone turned up a few times. The chain is built from TRBV4-1 and TRBJ2-7; 8 nucleotides line up with TRBD2. Looked up from germline, CDR1 is MGHRA and CDR2 is YSYEKL. This CDR3 has 15 residues. The J segment lost 3 bases and the V segment lost 2 bases, leaving 6 bases of the junction unmatched. The CDR3 loop reads CASSQLFSGSYEQYV. The CDR3 nucleotides are TGCGCCAGCAGCCAATTGTTCAGCGGGAGCTACGAGCAGTACGTC.

This sequence joins TRBV2 and TRBJ2-3; TRBD2 matches at 7 bases. The CDR3 length is 16 residues. Germline V gene sequence: CDR1 SNHLY, CDR2 FYNNEI. V was clipped by 7 bases and J by 0 bases; unmatched bases: 10. The DNA of the CDR3 is TGTGCCAGCACTAAGCTCGCTAGCGGTAGCACAGATACGCAGTATTTT. As protein: CASTKLASGSTDTQYF.

The genes are TRBV28 and TRBJ2-7; no clear D. V was trimmed by 2 bases and J by 3 bases, leaving 11 bases between them. Germline-derived CDR1 and CDR2 are MDHEN and SYDVKM. This CDR3 is 14 amino acids long. The CDR3 loop reads CASSLGTLLYEQYF. The CDR3 DNA sequence: TGTGCCAGCAGTTTAGGCACGCTCCTCTACGAGCAGTACTTC.

The chain employs TRBV27 and TRBJ1-2, with no clear D. CDR1 and CDR2 from the germline V gene are MNHEY and SMNVEV (reference sequence). V shed 10 bases and J shed 8 bases, with 23 bases lying between them. The CDR3 has 14 amino acids. The CDR3 sequence is CATRPEEARRGYTF. The DNA for the CDR3 is TGTGCCACTCGGCCCGAGGAGGCTAGAAGAGGCTACACCTTC.

The chain links TRBV30 to TRBJ1-3; 7 nucleotides agree with TRBD1. Germline V CDR1 and CDR2: GTSNPN, SVGIG (reference sequence). The CDR3 contains 14 residues. After removal of 4 bases from V and 4 bases from J, the junction contained 7 bases not matched to a gene. The CDR3 spells CAWINRGTGNTIYF. The CDR3 coding sequence is TGTGCCTGGATCAACAGGGGTACCGGAAACACCATATATTTT.

The chain links TRBV11-3 to TRBJ1-3, with a tentative D call TRBD1 (6 bases). The CDR3 is 15 amino acids. The ends were cut back, 0 bases at V and 0 bases at J, with 6 bases in the middle. CDR1 and CDR2 (germline): SGHNT, YENEEA. DNA of the CDR3: TGTGCCAGCAGCTTAGAGGGGGCCTCTGGAAACACCATATATTTT. This encodes CASSLEGASGNTIYF.

The chain recombines TRBV11-1 with TRBJ1-2; D is possibly TRBD1 (6 bases). Trimming took 5 bases from V and 1 from J, leaving 17 bases between them. The CDR3 sequence is 16 residues long. CDR1 SGHAT and CDR2 FQDESV come from the germline V gene (reference sequence). In nucleotides, the CDR3 is TGTGCCAGCAGCGGGCGGACAGATCCTCTTAACTATGGCTACACCTTC. Translation gives CASSGRTDPLNYGYTF.

This clone was seen only a few times. The genes are TRBV5-1 and TRBJ1-1, with D maybe TRBD1 (6 bases). This CDR3 comprises 13 residues. Trimming left V 4 bases short and J 4 bases short, with 11 bases between. Germline CDR1 is SGHRS and CDR2 is YFSETQ. Here the CDR3 DNA reads TGCGCCAGCAGCCTGGGGGCTGGCACTGAAGCTTTCTTT. It yields the protein CASSLGAGTEAFF.

The chain couples TRBV15 to TRBJ1-3, with TRBD1 identical over 8 bases. The CDR3 is 17 residues long. The V and J ends lost 1 base and 8 bases, in that order; junction bases with no gene match: 13. From germline, CDR1 is LNHNV and CDR2 YYDKDF (reference sequence). The CDR3 spells CATSRAPEDRVGDTIYF. The CDR3 coding sequence is TGTGCCACCAGCAGAGCCCCTGAGGACAGGGTCGGGGACACCATATATTTT.

This clone was counted once. The chain uses TRBV15 and TRBJ1-3, with no clear D. The CDR3 is made up of 14 amino acids. CDR1 and CDR2 from the germline V gene are LNHNV and YYDKDF (reference sequence). Trimming shortened V by 0 bases and J by 2 bases, and 5 bases separated the two germline ends. The CDR3 spells CATSREAAGNTIYF. In DNA form, the CDR3 reads TGTGCCACCAGCAGAGAGGCAGCTGGAAACACCATATATTTT.